These T cell receptor beta chains were read from a single sample in a study of metastatic and nonmetastatic thyroid tumors. MiXCR re-clonotyped the PCR reads for TCRdb. The sample records 90,000 or so clones, around 7.8% being singletons. Specimen: blood. These receptors were taken from a female donor with papillary thyroid cancer or a benign thyroid nodule (not recorded which). Some clones in this sample may be carry-over from other donors' samples. The CDR3 runs from the conserved cysteine through the conserved F or W. A D gene is named only where the DNA matches it firmly. Not all rows give a size; the values are once, few, many and, for expanded clones, a class.

D: TRBD2
length: 19
size: few
J: TRBJ2-3
V: TRBV6-1
DNA: TGTGCCAGCAGTGGTCTAGCGGGGGGCGCAACCTTTAGCACAGATACGCAGTATTTT
CDR3: CASSGLAGGATFSTDTQYF

D: -
length: 12
size: many
J: TRBJ2-1
V: TRBV5-1
DNA: TGCGCCAGCAGCTTAACACCGCGTGAGCAGTTCTTC
CDR3: CASSLTPREQFF

D: TRBD2
length: 14
size: many
J: TRBJ2-5
V: TRBV5-1
DNA: TGCGCCAGCAGCTTGACTAGCGCGCAAGAGACCCAGTACTTC
CDR3: CASSLTSAQETQYF

D: TRBD1
length: 14
size: -
J: TRBJ2-7
V: TRBV18
DNA: TGTGCCAGCTCACCATCAACAGGGGGCCACGAGCAGTACTTC
CDR3: CASSPSTGGHEQYF

D: -
length: 13
size: many
J: TRBJ2-5
V: TRBV7-3
DNA: TGTGCCAGCAGCCCCGGACCCCAAGAGACCCAGTACTTC
CDR3: CASSPGPQETQYF

D: -
length: 13
size: many
J: TRBJ2-3
V: TRBV6-4
DNA: TGTGCCAGCAGTGAAGACCCCACAGATACGCAGTATTTT
CDR3: CASSEDPTDTQYF

D: -
length: 15
size: many
J: TRBJ2-6
V: TRBV18
DNA: TGTGCCAGCTCACCGGACATCTCTGGGGCCAACGTCCTGACTTTC
CDR3: CASSPDISGANVLTF

D: -
length: 15
size: many
J: TRBJ1-3
V: TRBV2
DNA: TGTGCCAGCAAGGAGGATAGCGTTGCAGGAAACACCATATATTTT
CDR3: CASKEDSVAGNTIYF

D: -
length: 13
size: -
J: TRBJ1-1
V: TRBV7-7
DNA: TGTGCCAGCAGCTTTGATCCGGACACTGAAGCTTTCTTT
CDR3: CASSFDPDTEAFF

D: TRBD1
length: 15
size: many
J: TRBJ1-2
V: TRBV27
DNA: TGTGCCAGCAGTTCCTGGACAGGGGGAAGCTATGGCTACACCTTC
CDR3: CASSSWTGGSYGYTF

D: TRBD1
length: 12
size: many
J: TRBJ1-2
V: TRBV20-1
DNA: TGCAGTGCTACACAGGGGGACTATGGCTACACCTTC
CDR3: CSATQGDYGYTF

D: -
length: 15
size: many
J: TRBJ2-2
V: TRBV6-1
DNA: TGTGCCAGCAGAACGACACCCGCGAACACCGGGGAGCTGTTTTTT
CDR3: CASRTTPANTGELFF

D: -
length: 13
size: many
J: TRBJ2-6
V: TRBV29-1
DNA: TGCAGCGTTGAGGGGTCCGGGGCCAACGTCCTGACTTTC
CDR3: CSVEGSGANVLTF

D: TRBD2
length: 15
size: many
J: TRBJ2-1
V: TRBV6-4
DNA: TGTGCCAGCAGTGACTCAACGGGGGGGTACAATGAGCAGTTCTTC
CDR3: CASSDSTGGYNEQFF

D: TRBD1
length: 15
size: many
J: TRBJ2-1
V: TRBV5-1
DNA: TGCGCCAGCAGCTTGTTTGGACAGGGGGTTGATGAGCAGTTCTTC
CDR3: CASSLFGQGVDEQFF

D: -
length: 16
size: many
J: TRBJ1-1
V: TRBV19
DNA: TGTGCCAGTAGTTTTCGGACGCCCTTGGGGGACACTGAAGCTTTCTTT
CDR3: CASSFRTPLGDTEAFF

D: -
length: 15
size: many
J: TRBJ1-2
V: TRBV2
DNA: TGTGCCAGCAGACAGGAGAGATATAATAGCTATGGCTACACCTTC
CDR3: CASRQERYNSYGYTF

D: -
length: 13
size: many
J: TRBJ1-2
V: TRBV6-1
DNA: TGTGCCAGCAGTGAAGGGGAGAACTATGGCTACACCTTC
CDR3: CASSEGENYGYTF

D: -
length: 18
size: few
J: TRBJ1-2
V: TRBV15
DNA: TGTGCCACCAGCAGAGATTTTGGCGGTAACACTTATAACTATGGCTACACCTTC
CDR3: CATSRDFGGNTYNYGYTF

D: -
length: 15
size: many
J: TRBJ1-5
V: TRBV6-5
DNA: TGTGCCAGCAGTTACAACCCGTATAGCAATCAGCCCCAGCATTTT
CDR3: CASSYNPYSNQPQHF

D: TRBD1
length: 13
size: few
J: TRBJ1-2
V: TRBV30
DNA: TGTGCCTGGAACCTCCCTACGACAGGGGGCTACACCTTC
CDR3: CAWNLPTTGGYTF

D: TRBD1
length: 15
size: few
J: TRBJ2-3
V: TRBV6-1
DNA: TGTGCCATCGAACCGGGACAGGGGGCCACAGATACGCAGTATTTT
CDR3: CAIEPGQGATDTQYF

D: -
length: 11
size: many
J: TRBJ2-7
V: TRBV6-1
DNA: TGTGCCAGCAGGGACAGCTACGAGCAGTACTTC
CDR3: CASRDSYEQYF

D: -
length: 11
size: few
J: TRBJ1-4
V: TRBV28
DNA: TGTGCCAGCAGAACTAATGAAAAACTGTTTTTT
CDR3: CASRTNEKLFF

D: -
length: 14
size: few
J: TRBJ1-1
V: TRBV6-2/TRBV6-3
DNA: TGTGCCAGCAGTTACCGGGGGCGCGGCACTGAAGCTTTCTTT
CDR3: CASSYRGRGTEAFF

D: TRBD1
length: 13
size: many
J: TRBJ2-7
V: TRBV10-1
DNA: TGCGCCAGCAGTGAGTCCAGGGGGCCCGAGCAGTACTTC
CDR3: CASSESRGPEQYF

D: TRBD1
length: 14
size: many
J: TRBJ1-1
V: TRBV19
DNA: TGTGCCAGTAGTATCCACAGGGGGGAAACTGAAGCTTTCTTT
CDR3: CASSIHRGETEAFF

D: -
length: 16
size: many
J: TRBJ2-2
V: TRBV5-6
DNA: TGTGCCAGCAGCTTGTCGGGGCTACTGAACACCGGGGAGCTGTTTTTT
CDR3: CASSLSGLLNTGELFF

D: -
length: 15
size: many
J: TRBJ1-2
V: TRBV4-1
DNA: TGCGCCAGCACCCCAGCGGGATTGTATAACTATGGCTACACCTTC
CDR3: CASTPAGLYNYGYTF

D: -
length: 12
size: -
J: TRBJ2-7
V: TRBV20-1
DNA: TGCAGTGCTAGAGTCTCGACGAACGAGCAGTACTTC
CDR3: CSARVSTNEQYF

D: -
length: 14
size: few
J: TRBJ1-4
V: TRBV14
DNA: TGTGCCAGCAGCCAGGGGTCCTTGGGGGAAAAACTGTTTTTT
CDR3: CASSQGSLGEKLFF

D: -
length: 15
size: -
J: TRBJ2-7
V: TRBV14
DNA: TGTGCCAGCAGCCAAGATGGGGGAGGACACTACGAGCAGTACTTC
CDR3: CASSQDGGGHYEQYF

D: -
length: 16
size: many
J: TRBJ2-1
V: TRBV20-1
DNA: TGCAGTGCTAGAGATGGGACGGTCTGGACCCCCAATGAGCAGTTCTTC
CDR3: CSARDGTVWTPNEQFF

D: TRBD2
length: 18
size: -
J: TRBJ2-2
V: TRBV5-1
DNA: TGCGCCAGCAGCGCGACGGGCGCGGGGGGATTTGCCACCGGGGAGCTGTTTTTT
CDR3: CASSATGAGGFATGELFF

D: -
length: 15
size: -
J: TRBJ1-1
V: TRBV19
DNA: TGTGCCAGTACCGGGGGCGTCAGGATGAACACTGAAGCTTTCTTT
CDR3: CASTGGVRMNTEAFF

D: TRBD1
length: 16
size: many
J: TRBJ1-6
V: TRBV19
DNA: TGTGCCAGTAGTATAGTCACAGGGGGCCATAATTCACCCCTCCACTTT
CDR3: CASSIVTGGHNSPLHF

D: -
length: 15
size: few
J: TRBJ2-1
V: TRBV19
DNA: TGTGCCAGTAGTATGAGCCCCCCTCGCTACAATGAGCAGTTCTTC
CDR3: CASSMSPPRYNEQFF

D: TRBD2
length: 17
size: many
J: TRBJ2-7
V: TRBV4-1
DNA: TGCGCCAGCAGCCAAATAGGGACTACCAAAATCTCTTACGAGCAGTACTTC
CDR3: CASSQIGTTKISYEQYF

D: -
length: 13
size: many
J: TRBJ2-7
V: TRBV18
DNA: TGTGCCAGCTCACCACCGTCCTTCTACGAGCAGTACTTC
CDR3: CASSPPSFYEQYF

D: -
length: 16
size: few
J: TRBJ1-3
V: TRBV2
DNA: TGTGCCAGCAGTGGACTGTTAACCTACTCTGGAAACACCATATATTTT
CDR3: CASSGLLTYSGNTIYF

D: -
length: 14
size: -
J: TRBJ2-5
V: TRBV28
DNA: TGTGCCAGCAGCACAATGAACAGGGCGAGGACCCAGTACTTC
CDR3: CASSTMNRARTQYF

D: TRBD2
length: 16
size: many
J: TRBJ2-5
V: TRBV7-9
DNA: TGTGCCAGCAGCTTAGCGCTAGCGGGGGCCCAAGAGACCCAGTACTTC
CDR3: CASSLALAGAQETQYF

D: TRBD2
length: 17
size: many
J: TRBJ2-1
V: TRBV18
DNA: TGTGCCAGCTCATCCCTTTTACTAGCGGGGGGATACAATGAGCAGTTCTTC
CDR3: CASSSLLLAGGYNEQFF

D: TRBD1
length: 16
size: -
J: TRBJ2-7
V: TRBV28
DNA: TGTGCCAGCAGCGCTAGATCTGGGGACAGGGGTTACGAGCAGTACTTC
CDR3: CASSARSGDRGYEQYF

D: TRBD1
length: 16
size: -
J: TRBJ1-2
V: TRBV6-6
DNA: TGTGCCAGCAGTTACTCTAGGACAGGGGGGGGCTATGGCTACACCTTC
CDR3: CASSYSRTGGGYGYTF

D: -
length: 14
size: many
J: TRBJ2-2
V: TRBV2
DNA: TGTGCCAGCAGAGACAGGAGGAACACCGGGGAGCTGTTTTTT
CDR3: CASRDRRNTGELFF

D: TRBD2
length: 14
size: -
J: TRBJ2-3
V: TRBV9
DNA: TGTGCCAGCAGCGTCGGACTAGCGACAGATACGCAGTATTTT
CDR3: CASSVGLATDTQYF

D: TRBD1
length: 15
size: many
J: TRBJ1-1
V: TRBV28
DNA: TGTGCCAGCAGTTTAAGGGTGGGCAGGGGGCGCAGAGCTTTCTTT
CDR3: CASSLRVGRGRRAFF

D: -
length: 13
size: many
J: TRBJ2-1
V: TRBV7-9
DNA: TGTGCCAGCAGCCCTGTAGGATACAATGAGCAGTTCTTC
CDR3: CASSPVGYNEQFF

D: TRBD2
length: 15
size: many
J: TRBJ2-3
V: TRBV6-1
DNA: TGTGCCAGCAGTGAAGGGGGGGGGGGCACAGATACGCAGTATTTT
CDR3: CASSEGGGGTDTQYF

D: -
length: 15
size: many
J: TRBJ2-6
V: TRBV10-1
DNA: TGCGCCAGCAGTCCTGGGGGCTCAGGGGCCAACGTCCTGACTTTC
CDR3: CASSPGGSGANVLTF

D: -
length: 13
size: many
J: TRBJ1-4
V: TRBV20-1
DNA: TGCAGTGCCTTGGACAGCGATAATGAAAAACTGTTTTTT
CDR3: CSALDSDNEKLFF

D: -
length: 16
size: few
J: TRBJ1-5
V: TRBV5-6
DNA: TGTGCCAGCAGCTTTGGGACCGGGGGCGGAGGTCAGCCCCAGCATTTT
CDR3: CASSFGTGGGGQPQHF

D: TRBD2
length: 17
size: many
J: TRBJ2-2
V: TRBV28
DNA: TGTGCCAGCAGTTCCCTAAGCGGGGGGACGAACACCGGGGAGCTGTTTTTT
CDR3: CASSSLSGGTNTGELFF

D: -
length: 16
size: -
J: TRBJ1-4
V: TRBV10-3
DNA: TGTGCCATCAGTGAGTCCTACTCGACAGTTAATGAAAAACTGTTTTTT
CDR3: CAISESYSTVNEKLFF

D: -
length: 13
size: many
J: TRBJ1-2
V: TRBV5-6
DNA: TGTGCCAGCATCGAAGCCCGGAGCCCTGGCTACACCTTC
CDR3: CASIEARSPGYTF

D: -
length: 14
size: many
J: TRBJ1-5
V: TRBV4-1
DNA: TGCGCCAGCAGCCAAAACACAGGGCAGCAGCCCCAGCATTTT
CDR3: CASSQNTGQQPQHF

D: TRBD1
length: 16
size: many
J: TRBJ2-2
V: TRBV5-1
DNA: TGCGCCAGCAGCGTCCGGGACAGGGGGGGCACCGGGGAGCTGTTTTTT
CDR3: CASSVRDRGGTGELFF